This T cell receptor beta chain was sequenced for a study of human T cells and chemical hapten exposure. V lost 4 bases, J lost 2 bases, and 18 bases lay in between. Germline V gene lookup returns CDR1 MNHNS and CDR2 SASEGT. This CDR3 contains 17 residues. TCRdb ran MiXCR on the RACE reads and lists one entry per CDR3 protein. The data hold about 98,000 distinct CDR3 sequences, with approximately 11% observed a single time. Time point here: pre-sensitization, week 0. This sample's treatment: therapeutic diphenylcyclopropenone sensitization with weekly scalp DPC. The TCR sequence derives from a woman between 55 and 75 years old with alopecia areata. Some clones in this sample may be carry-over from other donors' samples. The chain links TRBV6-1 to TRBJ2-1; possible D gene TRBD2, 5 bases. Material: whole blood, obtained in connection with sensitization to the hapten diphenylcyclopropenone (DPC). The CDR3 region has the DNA TGTGCCAGCAGTGGAGCGACTTGGACCGGGACCTACAATGAGCAGTTCTTC. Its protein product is CASSGATWTGTYNEQFF.